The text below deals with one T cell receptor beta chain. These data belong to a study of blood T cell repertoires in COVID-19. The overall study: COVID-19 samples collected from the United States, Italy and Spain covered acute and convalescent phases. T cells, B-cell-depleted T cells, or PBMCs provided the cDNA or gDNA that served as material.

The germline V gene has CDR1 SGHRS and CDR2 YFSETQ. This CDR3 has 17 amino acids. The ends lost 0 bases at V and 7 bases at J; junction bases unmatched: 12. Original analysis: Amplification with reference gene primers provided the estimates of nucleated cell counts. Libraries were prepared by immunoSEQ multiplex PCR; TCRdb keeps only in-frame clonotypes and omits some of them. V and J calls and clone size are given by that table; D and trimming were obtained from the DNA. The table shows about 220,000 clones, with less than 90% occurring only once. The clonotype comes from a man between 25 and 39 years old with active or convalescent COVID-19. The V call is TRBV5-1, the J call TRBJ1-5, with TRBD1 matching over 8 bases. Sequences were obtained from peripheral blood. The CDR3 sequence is CASSLGPLQGVTQPQHF. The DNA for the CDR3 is TGCGCCAGCAGCTTGGGCCCCTTACAGGGGGTGACACAGCCCCAGCATTTT.